The source of this T cell receptor (beta chain) is a study of neoadjuvant nivolumab and ipilimumab in lung cancer. The CDR3 extends over 13 amino acids. The V gene lost 7 bases and the J gene lost 1 base, with 11 bases spanning the gap. Germline V gene data show CDR1 as SGHRS and CDR2 as YFSETQ. TCRdb keeps only in-frame clones here, not all; method: immunoSEQ multiplex PCR. This sample yields 7,000 to 8,500 clones, of which around 86% are seen a single time; about 2.4% belongs to the top ten. The specimen comprised tumor tissue, sampled after neoadjuvant nivolumab, alone or with ipilimumab, at or shortly before surgery. The chain uses TRBV5-1 and TRBJ1-1; D uncertain. The sequence was obtained from an adult with non-small cell lung cancer. Some clones in this sample may be carry-over from other donors' samples. The CDR3 DNA is TGCGCCAGCGGGCGAGGAGGGAACACTGAAGCTTTCTTT. This codes for CASGRGGNTEAFF.